The rows below give T cell receptor beta chains drawn from one sample of a study of blood T cells in healthy people across ages. One entry per CDR3 protein results from TCRdb running MiXCR on the 5' RACE reads. This table holds about 780,000 distinct CDR3 sequences, 35% to 50% found once. The sample taken for sequencing was blood. The receptors were gathered from a man older than 75 in good health. Each CDR3 is given with its conserved first and last residue. The D gene is left open where the match is weak. Clone size appears in some rows only: once, few, many, or a class for an expanded clone.

d_call	clone_size	j_call	cdr3_length	v_call	cdr3_nt	cdr3_aa
-	-	TRBJ2-7	15	TRBV7-2	TGTGCCAGCAGCTTATCTGGGATGGCCTCCTACGAGCAGTACTTC	CASSLSGMASYEQYF
-	few	TRBJ2-7	16	TRBV20-1	TGCAGTGCTAGTCCCGGGGTAGCGGACTCCTACAATGAGCAGTACTTC	CSASPGVADSYNEQYF
-	many	TRBJ1-2	13	TRBV7-2	TGTGCCAGCAGCTTAGGGGGGGCGCATGGCTACACCTTC	CASSLGGAHGYTF
-	-	TRBJ2-1	17	TRBV5-1	TGCGCCAGCAGCTTGGAGGTTCGACAGAGAAGTTACAATGAGCAGTTCTTC	CASSLEVRQRSYNEQFF
-	-	TRBJ2-1	13	TRBV30	TGTGCCTGGAGCGGACAATTGTACAATGAGCAGTTCTTC	CAWSGQLYNEQFF
TRBD2	-	TRBJ2-1	14	TRBV19	TGTGCCAGTCGGGAGGGAGGGCCCTACAATGAGCAGTTCTTC	CASREGGPYNEQFF
TRBD2	-	TRBJ2-1	14	TRBV29-1	TGCAGCGTGCAGCTAGCGCCCCCCGGGGGGGAGCAGTTCTTC	CSVQLAPPGGEQFF
TRBD2	-	TRBJ2-3	18	TRBV27	TGTGCCAGCAGTATTAGGACTAGCGGCCCGCGCGGCACAGATACGCAGTATTTT	CASSIRTSGPRGTDTQYF
-	few	TRBJ1-2	13	TRBV25-1	TGTGCCAGCAGGGGGAAACTCGCTTATGGCTACACCTTC	CASRGKLAYGYTF
-	few	TRBJ2-1	13	TRBV24-1	TGTGCCACAGGGGGGCCTAACTACAATGAGCAGTTCTTC	CATGGPNYNEQFF
-	-	TRBJ2-3	17	TRBV20-1	TGCAGTGCTCGCCTCAGACAGGTGCCCATTAGCACAGATACGCAGTATTTT	CSARLRQVPISTDTQYF
-	-	TRBJ1-2	13	TRBV7-2	TGTGCCAGCAGCTTAAGACAGATAAAAGGCTACACCTTC	CASSLRQIKGYTF
TRBD1	-	TRBJ2-1	14	TRBV4-2	TGTGCCAGCAGCCAAAGGGACAGGGCGAGTGAGCAGTTCTTC	CASSQRDRASEQFF
-	-	TRBJ1-2	16	TRBV7-6	TGTGCCAGCAGCTCCCACGGACTGATTGTATACGGAGGCTACACCTTC	CASSSHGLIVYGGYTF
TRBD1	once	TRBJ2-7	13	TRBV27	TGTGCCAGCAGTGCAGGGACAGGGGTCGAGCAGTACTTC	CASSAGTGVEQYF
-	many	TRBJ1-3	17	TRBV4-3	TGCGCCAGCAGCGCCCGATGGGGGGGTCGTCCTGGAAACACCATATATTTT	CASSARWGGRPGNTIYF
-	few	TRBJ2-1	12	TRBV11-3	TGTGCCAGCAGCTTAGGATCTGCTGAGCAGTTCTTC	CASSLGSAEQFF
-	-	TRBJ1-1	15	TRBV7-2	TGTGCCAGCAGCTTAGCGAAGGCGGGAACCACTGAAGCTTTCTTT	CASSLAKAGTTEAFF
-	-	TRBJ2-6	15	TRBV6-6	TGTGCCAGCAGTTACGAGCGTAGTGGGGCCAACGTCCTGACTTTC	CASSYERSGANVLTF
TRBD1	-	TRBJ2-3	14	TRBV20-1	TGCAGTGCTAAGGACAGGGTTGTGCCAGATACGCAGTATTTT	CSAKDRVVPDTQYF
-	-	TRBJ1-2	12	TRBV6-9	TGTGCCAGCAGAGGACGGGCCGTGCGCTACACCTTC	CASRGRAVRYTF
-	-	TRBJ2-3	14	TRBV7-2	TGTGCCAGCAGCGACAGACAGGTCACAGATACGCAGTATTTT	CASSDRQVTDTQYF
TRBD1	-	TRBJ1-6	14	TRBV20-1	TGCAGTGCTAAAGACCCGGGACAGGCATCACCCCTCCACTTT	CSAKDPGQASPLHF
-	-	TRBJ1-2	11	TRBV20-1	TGCAGTGCTACGGGACGGCTGGGCTACACCTTC	CSATGRLGYTF
TRBD2	-	TRBJ2-2	16	TRBV20-1	TGCAGTGCTAGAGATCAGGCGGGAGGGCCGTTCGGGGAGCTGTTTTTT	CSARDQAGGPFGELFF
-	-	TRBJ2-1	12	TRBV2	TGTGCCAGCAGTGAAGCGTCCACTGAGCAGTTCTTC	CASSEASTEQFF
TRBD2	few	TRBJ2-1	16	TRBV6-5	TGTGCCAGCAGTTACTCTGGGGGAGGGCCGGTTTATGAGCAGTTCTTC	CASSYSGGGPVYEQFF
-	-	TRBJ2-7	14	TRBV11-2	TGTGCCAGCACCCGGGATCACAGCTCCTACGAGCAGTACTTC	CASTRDHSSYEQYF
-	once	TRBJ2-3	15	TRBV2	TGTGTCAGCAGTGAAGCTAGGACCCACACAGATACGCAGTATTTT	CVSSEARTHTDTQYF
-	once	TRBJ2-5	13	TRBV10-3	TGTGCCATCAGTGAAGGAACAGGGAACGTGCAGTACTTC	CAISEGTGNVQYF
TRBD1	many	TRBJ2-5	15	TRBV11-3	TGTGCCAGCAGCCTAACAGGGGGCCACCAAGAGACCCAGTACTTC	CASSLTGGHQETQYF
-	many	TRBJ2-3	16	TRBV5-1	TGCGCCAGCAGCTTGGAGGGGATGTCAGGGACAGATACGCAGTATTTT	CASSLEGMSGTDTQYF
TRBD2	-	TRBJ2-7	14	TRBV29-1	TGCAGCGTTGACGGCGGGAGCTCCTACAATGAGCAGTACTTC	CSVDGGSSYNEQYF
-	few	TRBJ2-2	15	TRBV7-2	TGTGCCAGCAGCGCGGGACAAACGAACACCGGGGAGCTGTTTTTT	CASSAGQTNTGELFF
TRBD2	-	TRBJ2-4	15	TRBV28	TGTGCCAGCAGATCACCTCTAGCGGGAGTTCATGAGCAGTACTTC	CASRSPLAGVHEQYF
-	many	TRBJ1-2	14	TRBV7-2	TGTGCCAGCAGCTTAGTACAAGCCCGGGGTGGCTACACCTTC	CASSLVQARGGYTF
-	once	TRBJ2-4	14	TRBV28	TGTGCCAGCAGTTTATTGGGGAACGGAAACATTCAGTACTTC	CASSLLGNGNIQYF
-	-	TRBJ1-5	15	TRBV9	TGTGCCAGCAGCGTAGGGGCTAATAGCAATCAGCCCCAGCATTTT	CASSVGANSNQPQHF
TRBD2	-	TRBJ2-4	17	TRBV30	TGTGCCTGGAGTTTCCTAGGGACTAGCGGTAACCTGAACATTCAGTACTTC	CAWSFLGTSGNLNIQYF
-	-	TRBJ1-2	12	TRBV20-1	TGCAGTGCCGCGCAGGGAAGATATGGCTACACCTTC	CSAAQGRYGYTF
TRBD1	-	TRBJ2-3	14	TRBV20-1	TGCAGTGCTAGGACAGGGATCGGCACAGATACGCAGTATTTT	CSARTGIGTDTQYF
-	-	TRBJ2-1	13	TRBV30	TGTGCCTGGAGTGCCGATTTGTACAATGAGCAGTTCTTC	CAWSADLYNEQFF
TRBD1	-	TRBJ1-1	14	TRBV20-1	TGCAGTGCTACAAGGGCAGGGGGATACACTGAAGCTTTCTTT	CSATRAGGYTEAFF
TRBD1	-	TRBJ2-1	14	TRBV7-9	TGTGCCAGCAGGGGACAGGGATGGGACAATGAGCAGTTCTTC	CASRGQGWDNEQFF
TRBD2	-	TRBJ2-7	14	TRBV4-1	TGTGCCAGCAGCCAAGGGAGCGGGAGCTACGAGCAGTACTTC	CASSQGSGSYEQYF
TRBD1	-	TRBJ1-1	15	TRBV3-1	TGTGCCAGCAGCCAACCGGGACAGGGGGGAGCTGAAGCTTTCTTT	CASSQPGQGGAEAFF
-	few	TRBJ2-7	14	TRBV24-1	TGTGCCACCTCGAAGCCCTTCGCGCCCTACGAGCAGTACTTC	CATSKPFAPYEQYF
-	-	TRBJ2-7	15	TRBV20-1	TGCAGTGCTAGAGATCACCAGTTCAGGGCTAACGAGCAGTACTTC	CSARDHQFRANEQYF
TRBD2	-	TRBJ2-7	19	TRBV18	TGTGCCAGCTCGCCAACCGGGACTAGCCTCCGTGGGTGGGACTACGAGCAGTACTTC	CASSPTGTSLRGWDYEQYF
-	few	TRBJ1-1	13	TRBV20-1	TGCAGTGCTAGTGTCGGGGGGAACACTGAAGCTTTCTTT	CSASVGGNTEAFF
-	-	TRBJ2-6	15	TRBV3-1	TGTGCCAGCAGCTCACTAGGCGCCGGGGCCAGCGTCCTGACTTTC	CASSSLGAGASVLTF
-	few	TRBJ2-4	15	TRBV7-2	TGTGCCAGCAGCTTATGCGGAAGACTTCCCCGCATTCAGTACTTC	CASSLCGRLPRIQYF
TRBD1	-	TRBJ1-5	16	TRBV6-2/TRBV6-3	TGTGCCAGCGTGAGAAAGGGGGACAGCGGCAATCAGCCCCAGCATTTT	CASVRKGDSGNQPQHF
-	-	TRBJ1-1	13	TRBV6-6	TGTGCCAGCAGTTACACCGACAACACTGAAGCTTTCTTT	CASSYTDNTEAFF
-	-	TRBJ2-1	15	TRBV6-1	TGTGCCAGCAGTGAATATAGGGGATCCTACAATGAGCAGTTCTTC	CASSEYRGSYNEQFF
-	-	TRBJ2-2	15	TRBV11-2	TGTGCCAACAGCCTCCGAGCCGCCCTGGGCGGGGAGCTGTTTTTT	CANSLRAALGGELFF